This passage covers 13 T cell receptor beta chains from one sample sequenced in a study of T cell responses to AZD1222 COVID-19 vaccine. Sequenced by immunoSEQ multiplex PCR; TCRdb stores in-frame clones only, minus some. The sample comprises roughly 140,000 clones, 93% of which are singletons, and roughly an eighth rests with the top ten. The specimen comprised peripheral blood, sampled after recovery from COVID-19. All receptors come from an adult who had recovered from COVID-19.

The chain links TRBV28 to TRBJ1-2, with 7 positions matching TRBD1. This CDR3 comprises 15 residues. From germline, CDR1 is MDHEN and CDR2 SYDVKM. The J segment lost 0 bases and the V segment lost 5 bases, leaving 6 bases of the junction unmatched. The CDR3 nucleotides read TGTGCCAGCAGTCCTAGGGACAGTACTAACTATGGCTACACCTTC. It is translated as CASSPRDSTNYGYTF.

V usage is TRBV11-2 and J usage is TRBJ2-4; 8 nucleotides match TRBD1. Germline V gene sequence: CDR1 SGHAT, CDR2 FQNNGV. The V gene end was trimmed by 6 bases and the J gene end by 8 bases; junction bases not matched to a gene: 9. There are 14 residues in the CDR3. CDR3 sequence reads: CASRARTGTYIQYF. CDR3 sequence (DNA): TGTGCCAGCAGGGCCCGGACAGGGACGTACATTCAGTACTTC.

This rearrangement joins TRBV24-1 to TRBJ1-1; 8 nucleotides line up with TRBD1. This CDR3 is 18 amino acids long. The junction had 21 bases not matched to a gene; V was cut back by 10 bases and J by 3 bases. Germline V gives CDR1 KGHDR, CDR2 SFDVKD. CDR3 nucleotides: TGTGCCACTAGATCGGGCCCGGGACAGGTTCCCTACTACACTGAAGCTTTCTTT. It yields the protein CATRSGPGQVPYYTEAFF.

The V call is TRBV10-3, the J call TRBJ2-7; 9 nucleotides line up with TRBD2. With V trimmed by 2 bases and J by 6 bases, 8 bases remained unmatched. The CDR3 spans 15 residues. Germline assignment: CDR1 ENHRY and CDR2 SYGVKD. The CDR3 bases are TGTGCCATCAGTGAGAGTAGCGGGAGTTCGGCCGAGCAGTACTTC. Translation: CAISESSGSSAEQYF.

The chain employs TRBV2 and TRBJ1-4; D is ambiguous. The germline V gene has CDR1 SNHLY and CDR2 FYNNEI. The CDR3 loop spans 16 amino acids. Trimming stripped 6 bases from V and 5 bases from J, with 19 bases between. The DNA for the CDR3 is TGTGCCAGCAGGCTCCTTCGAACGGATTCGAATGAAAAACTGTTTTTT. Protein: CASRLLRTDSNEKLFF.

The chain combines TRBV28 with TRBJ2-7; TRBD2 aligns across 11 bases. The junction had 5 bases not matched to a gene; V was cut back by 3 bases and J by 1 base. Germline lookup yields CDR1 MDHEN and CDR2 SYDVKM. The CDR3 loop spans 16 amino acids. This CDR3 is CASSLFSGRGSYEQYF. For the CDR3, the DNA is TGTGCCAGCAGTTTGTTTAGCGGGAGGGGATCCTACGAGCAGTACTTC.

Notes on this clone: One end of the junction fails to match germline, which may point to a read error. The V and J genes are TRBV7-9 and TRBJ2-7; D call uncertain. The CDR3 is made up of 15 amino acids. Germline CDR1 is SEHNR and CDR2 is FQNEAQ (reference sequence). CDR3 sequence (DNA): TGTGCCAGCAGCTTATTGGGTTCGGGCTCCTCCGAGCAGTACTTC. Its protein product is CASSLLGSGSSEQYF.

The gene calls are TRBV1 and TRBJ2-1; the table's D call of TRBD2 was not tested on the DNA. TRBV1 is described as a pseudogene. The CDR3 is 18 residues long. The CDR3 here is CTSSQELAGVLAENEQFF. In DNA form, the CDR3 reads TGCACCAGCAGCCAAGAACTAGCGGGAGTTCTCGCGGAAAATGAGCAGTTCTTC.

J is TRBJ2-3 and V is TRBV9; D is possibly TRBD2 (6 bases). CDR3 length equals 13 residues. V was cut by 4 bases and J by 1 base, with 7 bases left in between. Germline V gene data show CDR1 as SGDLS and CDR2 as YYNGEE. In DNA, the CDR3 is TGTGCCAGCAGCCGGGAGCGCACAGATACGCAGTATTTT. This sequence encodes CASSRERTDTQYF.

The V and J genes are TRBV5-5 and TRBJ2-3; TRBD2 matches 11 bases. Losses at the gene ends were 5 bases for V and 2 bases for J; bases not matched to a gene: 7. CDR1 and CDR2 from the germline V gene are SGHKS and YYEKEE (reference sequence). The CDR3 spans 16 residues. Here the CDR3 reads CASSSGTSGFTDTQYF. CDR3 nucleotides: TGTGCCAGCAGTTCCGGGACTAGCGGATTCACAGATACGCAGTATTTT.

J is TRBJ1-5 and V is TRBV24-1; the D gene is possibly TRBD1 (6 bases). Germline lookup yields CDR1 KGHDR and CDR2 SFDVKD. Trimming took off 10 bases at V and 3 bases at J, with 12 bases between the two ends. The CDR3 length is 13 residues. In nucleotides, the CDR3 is TGTGCCACGGAGGAGGGGGTCAATCAGCCCCAGCATTTT. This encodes CATEEGVNQPQHF.

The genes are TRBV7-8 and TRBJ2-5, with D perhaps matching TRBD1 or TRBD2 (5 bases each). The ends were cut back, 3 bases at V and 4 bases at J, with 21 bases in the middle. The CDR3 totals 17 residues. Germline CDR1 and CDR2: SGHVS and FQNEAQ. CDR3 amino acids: CASSFRLTGPVGETQYF. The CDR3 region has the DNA TGTGCCAGCAGCTTCCGGCTCACGGGGCCAGTGGGAGAGACCCAGTACTTC.

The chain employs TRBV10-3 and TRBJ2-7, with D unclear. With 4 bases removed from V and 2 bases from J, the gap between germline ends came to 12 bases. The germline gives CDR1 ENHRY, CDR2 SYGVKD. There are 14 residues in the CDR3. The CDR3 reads CAISVERPPYEQYF. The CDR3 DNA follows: TGTGCCATCAGTGTGGAGCGCCCTCCCTACGAGCAGTACTTC.